This entry lists 27 T cell receptor beta chains sequenced from one sample in a study of metastatic and nonmetastatic thyroid tumors. No treatment of any kind had been given to any patient before thyroid surgery. TCRdb recomputed clones from the PCR reads via MiXCR. The sample lists tens of thousands of clones; 9.5% to 13% were seen once. Material: blood. The receptors derive from a male donor with papillary thyroid cancer or a benign thyroid nodule (not recorded which). Some clones in this sample may be carry-over from other donors' samples.

This clone came up a few times. The rearrangement uses TRBV20-1 and TRBJ2-5, with D maybe TRBD2 (6 bases). Looked up from germline, CDR1 is DFQATT and CDR2 is SNEGSKA (reference sequence). V was cut by 0 bases and J by 0 bases, with 8 bases left in between. This CDR3 is built from 14 residues. CDR3 DNA sequence: TGCAGTGCTAGAGATCCGGGGGACCAAGAGACCCAGTACTTC. It translates to CSARDPGDQETQYF.

A note on this clone: Sequence at one end of the junction differs from germline and may be a read error. The chain links TRBV6-2 or TRBV6-3 to TRBJ2-6; the D is unclear. The CDR3 is 14 amino acids. Germline lookup yields CDR1 MNHEY and CDR2 SVGEGT. The CDR3 region has the DNA TGTGCCAGCAATTACAGCTCTTGGGCCAACGTCCTTACTTTC. Its translation: CASNYSSWANVLTF.

This clone was seen at least ten times. J is TRBJ2-1 and V is TRBV11-2; D gene ambiguous. Trimming shortened V by 0 bases and J by 2 bases, and 11 bases separated the two germline ends. Germline V gives CDR1 SGHAT, CDR2 FQNNGV. The CDR3 loop spans 16 amino acids. CDR3 protein: CASSLEILGAYNEQFF. CDR3 bases: TGTGCCAGCAGCTTAGAAATCCTAGGTGCCTACAATGAGCAGTTCTTC. Supplemented by reference TRBV11-2 and TRBJ2-1, the full variable domain reads EAGVAQSPRYKIIEKRQSVAFWCNPISGHATLYWYQQILGQGPKLLIQFQNNGVVDDSQLPKDRFSAERLKGVDSTLKIQPAKLEDSAVYLCASSLEILGAYNEQFFGPGTRLTVL.

Many counts were recorded for this clone. The V and J genes are TRBV20-1 and TRBJ1-6; 7 bases line up with TRBD1. Germline assignment: CDR1 DFQATT and CDR2 SNEGSKA (reference sequence). With 6 bases clipped from V and 7 bases from J, the junction kept 15 bases outside the gene matches. The CDR3 is 16 residues long. CDR3 residues: CSAAPRQGLQNSPLHF. As DNA, the CDR3 is TGCAGTGCCGCCCCTAGACAGGGTTTACAAAATTCACCCCTCCACTTT.

This clone was found many times. Just one base apart from a much larger clone, this may be a read error. Additional DNA sequences in this sample encode the identical CDR3. The chain has TRBV28 and TRBJ1-6; TRBD1 matches 7 bases. The length of the CDR3 is 16 residues. Germline V gene lookup returns CDR1 MDHEN and CDR2 SYDVKM. Trimming removed 7 bases from V and 0 bases from J; junction bases left unmatched: 6. CDR3 residues: CASTPSGGSYNSPLHF. DNA of the CDR3: TGTGCCAGCACCCCATCAGGGGGCTCCTATAATTCACCCCTCCACTTT.

This rearrangement joins TRBV20-1 to TRBJ2-7; 7 bases match TRBD2. Germline V lookup: CDR1 DFQATT, CDR2 SNEGSKA (reference sequence). With V trimmed by 5 bases and J by 4 bases, 11 bases remained unmatched. This CDR3 is 14 amino acids long. The CDR3 nucleotides are TGCAGTGCTTATGAGAGCGGGATTAGATACGAGCAGTACTTC. It specifies CSAYESGIRYEQYF.

The table lists this clone with many counts. The chain joins TRBV12-5 to TRBJ2-1; 13 bases are a match to TRBD2. V lost 3 bases to trimming and J lost 4 bases; unmatched junction nucleotides: 9. The CDR3 contains 18 residues. Germline assignment: CDR1 LGHNT and CDR2 FRNRAP. For the CDR3, the DNA is TGTGCTAGTGGTTTCTCTAAGGGGACTAGCGGGGTTTACAATGAGCAGTTCTTC. This sequence encodes CASGFSKGTSGVYNEQFF.

This clone was detected ten times or more. The J gene is TRBJ1-1, the V gene TRBV7-2; D gene unclear. The CDR3 is made up of 12 amino acids. Germline CDR1 and CDR2: SGHTA and FQGNSA. V lost 1 base, J lost 2 bases, and 2 bases lay in between. CDR3 DNA sequence: TGTGCCAGCAGCTTAGTCAACACTGAAGCTTTCTTT. Residues: CASSLVNTEAFF.

CDR3 DNA: TGTGCCAGCAGTTTTCAGGGGGGATTTAACTATGGCTACACCTTC. This translates into CASSFQGGFNYGYTF. The V gene is TRBV7-2, the J gene TRBJ1-2, with TRBD1 matching 7 bases. Losses at the gene ends were 6 bases for V and 1 base for J; bases not matched to a gene: 8. Germline loops: CDR1 SGHTA, CDR2 FQGNSA. There are 15 residues in the CDR3.

This clone was recorded many times. The chain carries TRBV19 and TRBJ2-3, with TRBD2 matching over 12 bases. Unmatched junction bases numbered 6, after V lost 8 bases and J lost 3 bases. CDR3 length: 15 residues. CDR1 and CDR2 from the germline V gene are LNHDA and SQIVND (reference sequence). The CDR3 DNA reads TGTGCCAGTTCCTCGACTAGCGGGAGTACAGATACGCAGTATTTT. This codes for CASSSTSGSTDTQYF.

This clone was observed a handful of times. A much more abundant neighbour one base away suggests this may be a read error. The gene calls are TRBV6-1 and TRBJ2-6; D call uncertain. CDR3 length: 17 residues. Germline V lookup: CDR1 MNHNS, CDR2 SASEGT. CDR3 sequence (DNA): TGTGCCAGCAGTGGACCCAAGGAAGCCTCTTGGGCCAACGTCCTGACTTTC. Its protein product is CASSGPKEASWANVLTF.

This clone showed up many times. This rearrangement joins TRBV6-5 to TRBJ2-3; D not resolved. CDR3 length: 15 residues. V lost 0 bases, J lost 4 bases, and 11 bases lay in between. Germline V gene data show CDR1 as MNHEY and CDR2 as SVGAGI. In nucleotides, the CDR3 is TGTGCCAGCAGTTACTCGGGCAGAACAGCAGATACGCAGTATTTT. It is translated as CASSYSGRTADTQYF.

This clone has a count of ten or more. V usage is TRBV15 and J usage is TRBJ2-5; 7 nucleotides line up with TRBD2. Losses at the gene ends were 3 bases for V and 4 bases for J; bases not matched to a gene: 2. Germline loops: CDR1 LNHNV, CDR2 YYDKDF (reference sequence). The CDR3 has 13 amino acids. The CDR3 sequence is CATSSIAGETQYF. Written as DNA, the CDR3 is TGTGCCACCAGCAGTATAGCGGGAGAGACCCAGTACTTC.

Comments on this clone: With a much larger clone just one base away, this may be a read error. The chain recombines TRBV11-2 with TRBJ2-7; the match to TRBD1 covers 7 bases. The CDR3 extends over 16 amino acids. The germline gives CDR1 SGHAT, CDR2 FQNNGV. The CDR3 region has the DNA TGTGCCAGCAGCTTACTCGTGGGGAGACAGGGCCACGAACAGTACTTC. This sequence encodes CASSLLVGRQGHEQYF.

This clone appeared many times. This chain joins TRBV28 and TRBJ2-7; 11 positions agree with TRBD2. V gave up 8 bases and J gave up 2 bases; unmatched junction bases: 17. The CDR3 extends over 18 amino acids. Germline V lookup: CDR1 MDHEN, CDR2 SYDVKM. CDR3 in amino acids: CASPPAGLAGGRTYEQYF. In nucleotides, the CDR3 is TGTGCCAGCCCTCCCGCGGGGCTAGCGGGAGGAAGGACCTACGAGCAGTACTTC.

Only a few counts were recorded for this clone. This could be a read error, since a much larger clone is one nucleotide away. As the CDR3 is not closed by the conserved phenylalanine or tryptophan, this likely results from a read error. V usage is TRBV2 and J usage is TRBJ2-5; 11 nucleotides align to TRBD2. Trimming at V came to 6 bases and at J to 2 bases, leaving 8 bases not matched to a gene. Germline V gene lookup returns CDR1 SNHLY and CDR2 FYNNEI. The CDR3 totals 16 residues. CDR3 residues: CASSLAGGGYQETQYL. The CDR3 DNA is TGTGCCAGCAGCCTAGCGGGAGGAGGTTATCAAGAGACCCAGTACCTC.

This clone was counted at least ten times. The genes are TRBV4-3 and TRBJ2-3; 8 positions agree with TRBD1. Germline V gene lookup returns CDR1 LGHNA and CDR2 YSLEER. The CDR3 runs to 16 residues. Trimming removed 2 bases from V and 1 base from J; junction bases left unmatched: 5. In DNA form, the CDR3 reads TGCGCCAGCAGCCAACGACAGGGGTACGGCACAGATACGCAGTATTTT. This sequence encodes CASSQRQGYGTDTQYF.

There are many counts of this clone. This chain connects TRBV4-1 to TRBJ2-1, with TRBD2 matching over 9 bases. Germline V gives CDR1 MGHRA, CDR2 YSYEKL. V lost 1 base to trimming and J lost 8 bases; unmatched junction nucleotides: 12. The CDR3 is 17 residues long. CDR3 coding DNA: TGCGCCAGCAGCCAAGTTATGAAGGGGACTAGCTGGCATGAGCAGTTCTTC. It encodes CASSQVMKGTSWHEQFF.

The rearrangement joins TRBV6-1 to TRBJ2-7; 13 bases are shared with TRBD2. V lost 8 bases and J lost 4; bases outside the gene matches: 8. The CDR3 contains 15 residues. In germline, CDR1 is MNHNS, CDR2 SASEGT. CDR3 coding DNA: TGTGCCAGCGCGTGGGGGACTAGCGGGGAATACGAGCAGTACTTC. Its protein is CASAWGTSGEYEQYF.

This clone was recorded at least ten times. This chain uses TRBV20-1 with TRBJ2-5; tentative D call: TRBD1 (7 bases). The CDR3 runs to 14 residues. Germline V gene sequence: CDR1 DFQATT, CDR2 SNEGSKA (reference sequence). The germline V and J ends were trimmed by 1 base and 3 bases, with 12 bases remaining between them. The CDR3 coding sequence is TGCAGTGCTAGAGCCGGCGGGACAGAAGAGACCCAGTACTTC. Residues: CSARAGGTEETQYF.

This clone appeared many times. The genes are TRBV11-2 and TRBJ2-7; unclear D gene. Germline V gene sequence: CDR1 SGHAT, CDR2 FQNNGV. The V end was cut by 0 bases, the J end by 3 bases, with 6 bases between. The CDR3 is 13 amino acids. The CDR3 DNA reads TGTGCCAGCAGCTTAGATACCGTCTACGAGCAGTACTTC. As protein: CASSLDTVYEQYF.

The V gene is TRBV29-1, the J gene TRBJ2-6, with a weak D call TRBD2 (6 bases). Trimming stripped 6 bases from V and 0 bases from J, with 18 bases between. CDR3 length: 17 residues. Germline CDR1 reads SQVTM; CDR2 reads ANQGSEA. The CDR3 sequence is CSVQRDSSSSGANVLTF. CDR3 DNA sequence: TGCAGCGTACAGAGGGACTCCTCTAGCTCTGGGGCCAACGTCCTGACTTTC. The full variable domain, in which reference TRBV29-1 and TRBJ2-6 provide the parts outside the CDR3, is SAVISQKPSRDICQRGTSLTIQCQVDSQVTMMFWYRQQPGQSLTLIATANQGSEATYESGFVIDKFPISRPNLTFSTLTVSNMSPEDSSIYLCSVQRDSSSSGANVLTFGAGSRLTVL.

For this clone: A much more abundant neighbour one base away suggests this may be a read error. The same CDR3 also results from other DNA sequences found in this sample. This chain's CDR3 is CASSQESNSEAFF. The CDR3, as DNA: TGTGCCAGCAGTCAAGAATCAAATTCTGAAGCTTTCTTT. The chain employs TRBV3-1 and TRBJ1-1; the D is unclear. The CDR3 covers 13 residues. The germline V gene encodes CDR1 LGHDT and CDR2 YNNKEL (reference sequence).

This clone has a handful of counts. The junction shows a germline mismatch at one end, possibly a read error. The chain recombines TRBV6-2 or TRBV6-3 with TRBJ2-2; D might be TRBD2 (5 bases). This CDR3 is 14 amino acids long. Germline values: CDR1 MNHEY, CDR2 SVGEGT. This CDR3 is CASSWQWNTWELVF. CDR3 sequence (DNA): TGTGCCAGCAGTTGGCAGTGGAACACCTGGGAGCTGGTTTTT.

This clone occurred many times. This is likely a read error, given that the CDR3 carries no conserved phenylalanine or tryptophan at its end. V gene TRBV20-1 combines with J gene TRBJ2-7, with TRBD2 matching over 14 bases. The ends lost 5 bases at V and 6 bases at J; junction bases unmatched: 6. The germline gives CDR1 DFQATT, CDR2 SNEGSKA (reference sequence). CDR3 length: 14 residues. The CDR3 DNA follows: TGCAGTGCTGGGACTAGCGGGAGTGCTTCCGAGCAGTACCTC. Translation: CSAGTSGSASEQYL.

This clone was counted many times. The V gene is TRBV19, the J gene TRBJ1-6, with D hard to call. Trimming pared 6 bases from V and 5 bases from J, leaving 5 bases between. In germline, CDR1 is LNHDA, CDR2 SQIVND (reference sequence). This CDR3 has 12 residues. CDR3 DNA: TGTGCCAGTAGGCAGAATAATTCACCCCTCCACTTT. Translated: CASRQNNSPLHF.

This clone has a count of ten or more. DNA of the CDR3: TGTGCCAGCGACAGAGGAGAGACCAATTCACCCCTCCACTTT. Translating it yields CASDRGETNSPLHF. This chain connects TRBV7-9 to TRBJ1-6, with a weak D call TRBD1 (5 bases). The CDR3 runs 14 residues. Between the trimmed V and J ends, which lost 8 bases and 7 bases, there was a span of 15 bases. The germline gives CDR1 SEHNR, CDR2 FQNEAQ (reference sequence).